The clone carrying this T cell receptor beta chain has a single count. What it recognizes is unknown. This sample is part of a study of blood T cells in healthy people across ages. As for the study in general: Per two T cells, template switching captured roughly one barcoded beta molecule. Study-level findings and limits: What prevented conclusive comparison of naive and antigen-experienced cells was that PBMCs were unsorted.

Trimming pared 7 bases from V and 3 bases from J, leaving 12 bases between. The CDR3 is 12 residues long. CDR1 and CDR2 from the germline V gene are SQVTM and ANQGSEA. Primers used in a second PCR of roughly 6 to 12 cycles were a sample-barcoded 5' primer and a J-beta primer mix. Every single cDNA molecule received a tag from a template-switch adaptor with 12 random nucleotides. MiXCR, applied by TCRdb to the 5' RACE reads, yields one record per CDR3 protein. The sample holds hundreds of thousands of distinct CDR3 sequences; over 40% are singletons and the top ten take around an eighth. Each sample provided at least 5 micrograms of extracted total RNA.

The TCR originated in a woman of 80 years or more in good health. V gene TRBV29-1 combines with J gene TRBJ1-1, with a possible D match to TRBD1 (5 bases). Sequencing input: blood. This CDR3 reads CSGTGGYTEAFF. DNA of the CDR3: TGCAGCGGGACGGGGGGGTACACTGAAGCTTTCTTT.